This T cell receptor beta chain was obtained from a study of T cell changes during pregnancy in multiple sclerosis. Some clones are missing from TCRdb's copy, which holds only in-frame ones; the method was immunoSEQ multiplex PCR. The sample comprises 35,000 to 45,000 clones, about 91% of which are singletons, and over 6.5% rests with the top ten. The ends lost 6 bases at V and 15 bases at J; junction bases unmatched: 8. The CDR3 consists of 11 residues. Germline V gene sequence: CDR1 SNHLY, CDR2 FYNNEI. The sample was CD8+ T cells from peripheral blood mononuclear cells, taken before pregnancy. This sequence was found in a female donor with multiple sclerosis, enrolled in a pregnancy study. The chain links TRBV2 to TRBJ2-1; 7 positions match TRBD1. DNA for the CDR3: TGTGCCAGCAGAGCACAGGGGAGAGCGTTCTTC. This encodes CASRAQGRAFF.